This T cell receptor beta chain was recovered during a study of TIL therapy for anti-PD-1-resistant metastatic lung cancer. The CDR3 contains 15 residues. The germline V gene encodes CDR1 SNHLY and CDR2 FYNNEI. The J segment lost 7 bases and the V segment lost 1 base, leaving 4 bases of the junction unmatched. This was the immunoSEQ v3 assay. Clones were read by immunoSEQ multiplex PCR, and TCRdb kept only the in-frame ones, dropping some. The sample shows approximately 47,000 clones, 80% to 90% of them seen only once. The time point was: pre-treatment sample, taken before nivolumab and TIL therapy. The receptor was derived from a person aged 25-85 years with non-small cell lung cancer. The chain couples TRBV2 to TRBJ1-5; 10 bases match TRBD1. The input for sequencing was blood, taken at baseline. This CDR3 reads CASSEGQGARQPQHF. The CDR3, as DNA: TGTGCCAGCAGTGAAGGACAGGGGGCGCGGCAGCCCCAGCATTTT.